Sequencing of this T cell receptor beta chain was carried out in a study of shared clonotypes between healthy human individuals. The repertoire was sequenced with immunoSEQ multiplex PCR; TCRdb's copy has only in-frame clones and lacks some. Of millions of clones in the sample, about 92% were seen once. In the naive CD8 group, cells lacked CD45RO and were positively selected for CCR7, so terminally differentiated effector memory CD45RA+ cells were left out. CDR1 is WSHSY and CDR2 is SAAADI in the germline V gene. The CDR3 sequence is 16 residues long. V dropped 3 bases and J dropped 2; count of bases not matched to a gene: 6.

The source of this sequence is a man between 18 and 35 years old in good health. Some clones in this sample may be carry-over from other donors' samples. Sequencing was done on a sample of naive CD8+ T cells from PBMCs. This chain joins TRBV10-2 and TRBJ2-1; TRBD1 matches at 8 bases. For the CDR3, the DNA is TGCGCCAGCAGTGAACCCAGGGGGCTGACCTACAATGAGCAGTTCTTC. Translating gives CASSEPRGLTYNEQFF.